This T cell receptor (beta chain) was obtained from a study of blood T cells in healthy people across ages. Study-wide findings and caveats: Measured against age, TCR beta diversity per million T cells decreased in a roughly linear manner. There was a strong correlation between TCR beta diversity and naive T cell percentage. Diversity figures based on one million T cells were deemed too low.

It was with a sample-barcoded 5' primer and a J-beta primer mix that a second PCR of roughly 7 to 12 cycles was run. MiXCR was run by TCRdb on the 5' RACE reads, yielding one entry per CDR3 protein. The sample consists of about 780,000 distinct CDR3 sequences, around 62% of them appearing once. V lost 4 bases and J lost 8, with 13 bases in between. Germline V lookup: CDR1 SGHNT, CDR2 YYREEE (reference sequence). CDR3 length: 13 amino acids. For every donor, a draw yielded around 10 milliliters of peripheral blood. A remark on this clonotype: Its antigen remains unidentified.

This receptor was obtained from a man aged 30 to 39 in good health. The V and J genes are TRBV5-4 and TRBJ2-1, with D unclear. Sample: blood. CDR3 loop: CASSIGPHDEQFF. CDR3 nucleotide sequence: TGTGCCAGCAGCATCGGACCACACGATGAGCAGTTCTTC.